This entry lists 32 T cell receptor beta chains sequenced from one sample in a study of blood T cell repertoires in COVID-19. Profiled with immunoSEQ multiplex PCR; TCRdb holds only in-frame clones, not every one. This sample has about 480,000 clones, with approximately 91% found just once. Sample: PBMCs or T cells enriched from blood (not recorded which). These TCRs come from a woman aged 55-69 years who had recovered from COVID-19.

The chain is built from TRBV3-1 (or the pseudogene TRBV3-2) and TRBJ1-2; 9 nucleotides align to TRBD1. After removal of 4 bases from V and 7 bases from J, the junction contained 16 bases not matched to a gene. Germline V lookup: CDR1 LGHDT, CDR2 YNNKEL (reference sequence). The CDR3 consists of 17 residues. This CDR3 reads CASSPMLLPGQGSGYTF. In DNA form, the CDR3 reads TGTGCCAGCAGCCCCATGCTCCTCCCGGGACAGGGAAGTGGCTACACCTTC.

The DNA of the CDR3 is TGTGCCAGCAGCCTTAGGTCGACAGCGGGGGGCCTCACAGATACGCAGTATTTT. Amino acid sequence: CASSLRSTAGGLTDTQYF. The rearrangement uses TRBV7-8 and TRBJ2-3; 9 bases fit TRBD2. V was clipped by 5 bases and J by 2 bases; unmatched bases: 14. Germline CDR1 SGHVS, CDR2 FQNEAQ. This CDR3 has 18 amino acids.

Regarding this clone: The sample contains more than one DNA sequence encoding this CDR3. This chain connects TRBV5-1 to TRBJ2-5; D is unresolved. The length of the CDR3 is 14 residues. Germline values: CDR1 SGHRS, CDR2 YFSETQ. The V end was cut by 0 bases, the J end by 3 bases, with 9 bases between. The CDR3 reads CASSLAGGKETQYF. The CDR3 DNA is TGCGCCAGCAGCTTGGCTGGCGGAAAAGAGACCCAGTACTTC.

The chain has TRBV19 and TRBJ2-3; 9 bases map to TRBD1. From germline, CDR1 is LNHDA and CDR2 SQIVND (reference sequence). CDR3 length equals 15 residues. After removal of 6 bases from V and 3 bases from J, the junction contained 7 bases not matched to a gene. DNA for the CDR3: TGTGCCAGTAGGGCGAGGACAGGGGAGACAGATACGCAGTATTTT. This sequence encodes CASRARTGETDTQYF.

This clone occurred a few times. The gene calls are TRBV6-5 and TRBJ1-1, with D unresolved. The CDR3 sequence is 15 residues long. Germline V gives CDR1 MNHEY, CDR2 SVGAGI. V gave up 2 bases and J gave up 0 bases, with 10 bases separating them. This CDR3 is CASSYGFSVNTEAFF. Written as DNA, the CDR3 is TGTGCCAGCAGTTACGGTTTTTCGGTGAACACTGAAGCTTTCTTT.

The chain combines TRBV9 with TRBJ1-6; possibly TRBD1 for D (6 bases). Germline CDR1 reads SGDLS; CDR2 reads YYNGEE. The CDR3 has 17 amino acids. Trimming stripped 3 bases from V and 3 bases from J, with 16 bases between. In nucleotides, the CDR3 is TGTGCCAGCAGCGCGATGGGACATTACATCTATAATTCACCCCTCCACTTT. Translating gives CASSAMGHYIYNSPLHF.

The rearrangement joins TRBV5-1 to TRBJ2-3; 8 bases map to TRBD2. From germline, CDR1 is SGHRS and CDR2 YFSETQ. J lost 2 bases, V lost 4 bases, and 9 bases had no gene match. The CDR3 loop spans 16 amino acids. The CDR3 here is CASSRGSSGLTDTQYF. The CDR3 coding sequence is TGCGCCAGCAGCCGTGGATCTAGCGGGCTCACAGATACGCAGTATTTT.

This rearrangement joins TRBV5-1 to TRBJ1-6, with 8 bases lining up with TRBD1. The germline gives CDR1 SGHRS, CDR2 YFSETQ. The CDR3 is 16 residues long. V gave up 4 bases and J gave up 7 bases; unmatched junction bases: 10. CDR3 bases: TGCGCCAGCAGCACTACGGGACAGGTACTAAATTCACCCCTCCACTTT. Protein sequence: CASSTTGQVLNSPLHF.

This clone was detected a few times. The rearrangement uses TRBV2 and TRBJ1-6; unclear D gene. V was pared by 7 bases and J by 10 bases, with 11 bases between. This CDR3 comprises 12 residues. Per the germline V gene, CDR1 is SNHLY and CDR2 is FYNNEI. CDR3 sequence reads: CASNILRSPLHF. The CDR3 DNA reads as TGTGCCAGCAACATTCTCAGATCACCCCTCCACTTT.

This clone was seen only a few times. V gene TRBV10-3 combines with J gene TRBJ1-2; D unresolved. CDR3 length: 15 residues. V was clipped by 4 bases and J by 7 bases, with 19 bases between them. Germline V gives CDR1 ENHRY, CDR2 SYGVKD. The CDR3 loop is CAISALRSGEGGYTF. CDR3 sequence (DNA): TGTGCCATCAGTGCCCTACGGTCCGGCGAGGGTGGCTACACCTTC.

Concerning this clone: This sample includes further DNA sequences coding for the same CDR3. V gene TRBV5-1 combines with J gene TRBJ2-3; D uncertain. The CDR3 loop spans 13 amino acids. CDR1 and CDR2 (germline): SGHRS, YFSETQ. V lost 0 bases to trimming and J lost 2 bases, with 4 bases between them. The CDR3 coding sequence is TGCGCCAGCAGCTTGGACTACACAGATACGCAGTATTTT. Residues: CASSLDYTDTQYF.

The V and J genes are TRBV2 and TRBJ1-1; D might be TRBD1 (5 bases). Germline V gives CDR1 SNHLY, CDR2 FYNNEI. CDR3 length: 16 residues. The V and J ends lost 7 bases and 5 bases respectively, with 23 bases between them. The CDR3 here is CASTLTSGRGGTEAFF. The DNA for the CDR3 is TGTGCCAGCACCCTGACTAGTGGGAGGGGAGGGACTGAAGCTTTCTTT. The whole variable domain, filled in from reference TRBV2 and TRBJ1-1, reads EPEVTQTPSHQVTQMGQEVILRCVPISNHLYFYWYRQILGQKVEFLVSFYNNEISEKSEIFDDQFSVERPDGSNFTLKIRSTKLEDSAMYFCASTLTSGRGGTEAFFGQGTRLTVV.

The rearrangement links TRBV2 to TRBJ1-5, with D perhaps TRBD1 (6 bases). The CDR3 runs to 13 residues. Trimming removed 6 bases at V and 7 bases at J, with 13 bases between. Germline CDR1 is SNHLY and CDR2 is FYNNEI. The CDR3 bases are TGTGCCAGCAGGGGCAGGGGCAGACAGCCCCAGCATTTT. Translation: CASRGRGRQPQHF.

The rearrangement joins TRBV5-1 to TRBJ2-2; D possibly corresponds to TRBD1 (7 bases). In germline, CDR1 is SGHRS, CDR2 YFSETQ. The V gene lost 2 bases and the J gene lost 7 bases, with 15 bases spanning the gap. This CDR3 is 15 amino acids long. The CDR3 is CASSFRGEPSGELFF. The CDR3 nucleotides are TGCGCCAGCAGCTTCAGGGGGGAACCAAGCGGGGAGCTGTTTTTT.

The chain joins TRBV15 to TRBJ1-1; TRBD1 matches 9 bases. Trimming at V came to 8 bases and at J to 4 bases, leaving 11 bases not matched to a gene. The germline V gene has CDR1 LNHNV and CDR2 YYDKDF (reference sequence). The CDR3 covers 15 residues. The CDR3 sequence is CATVPGQGGLTEAFF. The CDR3 DNA sequence: TGTGCCACCGTTCCGGGACAGGGCGGTCTCACTGAAGCTTTCTTT.

Comment on this clone: Distinct nucleotide sequences in the sample also encode this CDR3. The chain has TRBV2 and TRBJ1-5; 8 nucleotides match TRBD1. CDR1 and CDR2 from the germline V gene are SNHLY and FYNNEI. The CDR3 has 13 amino acids. Trimming cost V 6 bases and J 4 bases; bases outside gene matches: 2. In DNA form, the CDR3 reads TGTGCCAGCAGGGGACAGGTGAATCAGCCCCAGCATTTT. Translated, it gives CASRGQVNQPQHF.

This sequence joins TRBV28 and TRBJ1-4; 9 nucleotides align to TRBD1. The CDR3 sequence is 15 residues long. J lost 4 bases, V lost 5 bases, and 5 bases had no gene match. Germline V gene data show CDR1 as MDHEN and CDR2 as SYDVKM. DNA for the CDR3: TGTGCCAGCAGTCCCTGGGACAGGGATAATGAAAAACTGTTTTTT. Translation gives CASSPWDRDNEKLFF.

V usage is TRBV29-1 and J usage is TRBJ1-2; no firm D call. This CDR3 has 12 residues. Looked up from germline, CDR1 is SQVTM and CDR2 is ANQGSEA. Trimming stripped 3 bases from V and 3 bases from J, with 8 bases between. In DNA, the CDR3 is TGCAGCGTTGACACAGCTGACTATGGCTACACCTTC. It encodes CSVDTADYGYTF.

The chain carries TRBV3-1 (or the pseudogene TRBV3-2) and TRBJ1-1; TRBD1 is a possible D gene (6 bases). Germline V gene data show CDR1 as LGHDT and CDR2 as YNNKEL (reference sequence). The V end lost 1 base, the J end lost 10 bases, and 22 bases lay between the germline ends. The CDR3 has 16 amino acids. The DNA for the CDR3 is TGTGCCAGCAGCCAAGTCGTCAGGACAGAAGCGAATCGAGCTTTCTTT. Protein sequence: CASSQVVRTEANRAFF.

This chain joins TRBV3-1 (or the pseudogene TRBV3-2) and TRBJ1-1; D is undetermined. The germline CDR1 and CDR2 sequences are LGHDT and YNNKEL (reference sequence). The CDR3 runs to 14 residues. Trimming stripped 4 bases from V and 3 bases from J, with 12 bases between. The CDR3 here is CASSRGGRDTEAFF. Written as DNA, the CDR3 is TGTGCCAGCAGCCGCGGCGGGAGGGACACTGAAGCTTTCTTT.

The CDR3 DNA follows: TGCGCCAGCAGCCGACTAGCGGGGGCCTTCTTGAACACCGGGGAGCTGTTTTTT. It is translated as CASSRLAGAFLNTGELFF. V and J are TRBV5-1 and TRBJ2-2, with 12 bases aligning to TRBD2. Germline trimming cut 4 bases from V and 1 base from J; bases unmatched to any gene: 8. Germline V lookup: CDR1 SGHRS, CDR2 YFSETQ. CDR3 length: 18 residues.

The rearrangement uses TRBV11-3 and TRBJ2-3, with 9 bases lining up with TRBD2. The CDR3 runs to 16 residues. Germline V gene sequence: CDR1 SGHNT, CDR2 YENEEA. Trimming cost V 4 bases and J 1 base; bases outside gene matches: 6. CDR3 sequence (DNA): TGTGCCAGCAGCTATGAGGGACTAGCTGGCACAGATACGCAGTATTTT. Its translation: CASSYEGLAGTDTQYF.

This rearrangement joins TRBV6-5 to TRBJ1-2; 10 bases line up with TRBD1. The CDR3 spans 14 residues. CDR1 is MNHEY and CDR2 is SVGAGI in the germline V gene. Trimming cost V 8 bases and J 7 bases; bases outside gene matches: 10. The CDR3 region is CASRTGGAGGGYTF. The CDR3 nucleotides are TGTGCCAGCCGGACAGGGGGTGCAGGGGGTGGCTACACCTTC.

This rearrangement joins TRBV9 to TRBJ1-2, with D hard to call. CDR1 and CDR2 from the germline V gene are SGDLS and YYNGEE. V was pared by 3 bases and J by 6 bases, with 21 bases between. This CDR3 spans 16 amino acids. This CDR3 is CASSGRTDAGFDGYTF. In nucleotides, the CDR3 is TGTGCCAGCAGCGGACGTACGGATGCGGGGTTCGATGGCTACACCTTC.

This clone has only a few counts. This chain joins TRBV27 and TRBJ2-5, with TRBD1 identical over 9 bases. Germline CDR1 and CDR2: MNHEY and SMNVEV (reference sequence). The ends lost 4 bases at V and 5 bases at J; junction bases unmatched: 8. The CDR3 sequence is 15 residues long. The CDR3 reads CASSSYRGQGETQYF. CDR3 bases: TGTGCCAGCAGTTCCTACAGGGGGCAGGGGGAGACCCAGTACTTC.

The V gene is TRBV19, the J gene TRBJ2-4; 7 bases are a match to TRBD1. J lost 0 bases, V lost 4 bases, and 6 bases had no gene match. CDR1 LNHDA and CDR2 SQIVND come from the germline V gene (reference sequence). The length of the CDR3 is 16 residues. CDR3 amino acids: CASSTGQAPAKNIQYF. The CDR3 coding sequence is TGTGCCAGTAGTACCGGACAGGCCCCAGCCAAAAACATTCAGTACTTC.

The chain links TRBV19 to TRBJ2-1; D call uncertain. CDR1 is LNHDA and CDR2 is SQIVND in the germline V gene (reference sequence). The CDR3 sequence is 12 residues long. V dropped 5 bases and J dropped 4 bases, with 6 bases sitting between them. CDR3 residues: CASSPDYNEQFF. In nucleotides, the CDR3 is TGTGCCAGTAGTCCAGATTACAATGAGCAGTTCTTC.

The rearrangement links TRBV3-1 (or the pseudogene TRBV3-2) to TRBJ2-2, with TRBD2 matching over 13 bases. Trimming took 1 base from V and 3 from J; bases not matched to a gene: 17. The CDR3 runs 22 residues. Germline V gives CDR1 LGHDT, CDR2 YNNKEL (reference sequence). The CDR3: CASSQGGLAGIVRGADTGELFF. CDR3 in DNA: TGTGCCAGCAGCCAAGGGGGACTAGCGGGGATCGTCCGGGGTGCGGACACCGGGGAGCTGTTTTTT.

For this clone: Within the sample, other DNA sequences also encode this same CDR3. The chain carries TRBV12-3 or TRBV12-4 and TRBJ1-4; no definite D call. The CDR3 is 12 residues long. V was cut by 3 bases and J by 8 bases, with 7 bases left in between. As DNA, the CDR3 is TGTGCCAGCAGTTTCGGCGGAGAAAAACTGTTTTTT. This sequence encodes CASSFGGEKLFF.

CDR3 region: CASKAGGITEQFF. In nucleotides, the CDR3 is TGTGCCAGCAAGGCAGGGGGAATTACTGAGCAGTTCTTC. This rearrangement joins TRBV6-5 to TRBJ2-1; 7 nucleotides line up with TRBD1. With V trimmed by 7 bases and J by 9 bases, 9 bases remained unmatched. Germline V gene lookup returns CDR1 MNHEY and CDR2 SVGAGI. The CDR3 totals 13 residues.

The chain combines TRBV2 with TRBJ1-1, with D perhaps TRBD1 (6 bases). Germline V gene sequence: CDR1 SNHLY, CDR2 FYNNEI. V lost 7 bases, J lost 3 bases, and 9 bases lay in between. The CDR3 length is 12 residues. The CDR3 DNA is TGTGCCAGCAAGGGGGGGTACACTGAAGCTTTCTTT. Protein: CASKGGYTEAFF.

J is TRBJ2-2 and V is TRBV11-2; D gene ambiguous. The CDR3 has 15 residues. V was pared by 1 base and J by 2 bases, with 8 bases between. Germline V gives CDR1 SGHAT, CDR2 FQNNGV. The CDR3 DNA is TGTGCCAGCAGCTTAGTTACTCCTAACACCGGGGAGCTGTTTTTT. Protein: CASSLVTPNTGELFF.